Listed below are T cell receptor beta chains from one sample, sequenced in a study of blood T cell repertoires in COVID-19. Sequencing used immunoSEQ multiplex PCR; TCRdb keeps in-frame clones, though not all of them. The table records 300,000 to 450,000 clones, more than 80% of them present only once. Sequences were obtained from PBMCs or T cells enriched from blood (not recorded which). Receptors originate from a man younger than 30 who had recovered from COVID-19. The CDR3 runs from the conserved cysteine through the conserved F or W. D genes are given only for firm matches. Clone size appears in some rows only: once, few, many, or a class for an expanded clone.

DNA	CDR3	V	J	D	size
TGTGCCAGCAGCTCCCCTAGCGGAACCTACGAGCAGTACTTC	CASSSPSGTYEQYF	TRBV7-2	TRBJ2-7	TRBD2	NA
TGTGCCAGCAGCTTATGGGCAGGAGGAGAGACCCAGTACTTC	CASSLWAGGETQYF	TRBV11-2	TRBJ2-5	NA	NA
TGTGCCAGCAGGGCCCACACAGATACGCAGTATTTT	CASRAHTDTQYF	TRBV6-5	TRBJ2-3	NA	NA
TGTGCCAGCAGCGTAGTTAGCCTCCCCTACGAGCAGTACTTC	CASSVVSLPYEQYF	TRBV9	TRBJ2-7	NA	NA
TGTGCCAGCAGCTTTCAGGGAATCCCTGCAGATACGCAGTATTTT	CASSFQGIPADTQYF	TRBV7-3	TRBJ2-3	NA	few
TGTGCCAGCAGCGCGGATACAGGGGACGGGGAGACCCAGTACTTC	CASSADTGDGETQYF	TRBV9	TRBJ2-5	TRBD1	NA
TGTGCCAGCAACAGACAGGGGTGGGAGACCCAGTACTTC	CASNRQGWETQYF	TRBV12-3/TRBV12-4	TRBJ2-5	TRBD1	NA
TGTGCCAGCAGCTTGCAGAACTATGGCTACACCTTC	CASSLQNYGYTF	TRBV7-9	TRBJ1-2	NA	NA
TGTGCCATCAGTGAGCGGGAAGGGGGCTATGGCTACACCTTC	CAISEREGGYGYTF	TRBV10-3	TRBJ1-2	NA	NA
TGTGCCAGTAGTATCTCAGCTAACTATGGCTACACCTTC	CASSISANYGYTF	TRBV19	TRBJ1-2	NA	NA
TGTGCTAGTGGTTTGGGACAGAACTATGGCTACACCTTC	CASGLGQNYGYTF	TRBV12-5	TRBJ1-2	NA	once
TGTGCCAGCAGCTCGGTCGAGGGATCCTACGAGCAGTACTTC	CASSSVEGSYEQYF	TRBV7-2	TRBJ2-7	NA	NA
TGTGCCAGCAGCCAAGCCCACACAGGGAGCCACGAGCAGTACTTC	CASSQAHTGSHEQYF	TRBV4-2	TRBJ2-7	NA	NA
TGTGCCAGCAGCGTAGGGACTAGCGGGACTGATACGCAGTATTTT	CASSVGTSGTDTQYF	TRBV9	TRBJ2-3	TRBD2	once
TGTGCCTGGAGTTTCACAGGGAACGCTTTCTTT	CAWSFTGNAFF	TRBV30	TRBJ1-1	NA	NA
TGTGCCAGCAGTCGACGGGTTAAAGCGCATATCTACAATGAGCAGTTCTTC	CASSRRVKAHIYNEQFF	TRBV27	TRBJ2-1	NA	NA
TGCGCCAGCAGCCCCGTCCCTCCTAGTGAAAAACTGTTTTTT	CASSPVPPSEKLFF	TRBV5-1	TRBJ1-4	NA	once
TGTGCCAGCAGCTTAGGGGAGCTGAATGAGCAGTTCTTC	CASSLGELNEQFF	TRBV7-2	TRBJ2-1	NA	NA
TGTGCCAGCAGTTTAGGGGGGGCAGGCAATCAGCCCCAGCATTTT	CASSLGGAGNQPQHF	TRBV28	TRBJ1-5	NA	NA
TGCGCCAGCAGCACTCTACAGGGGGCAGTCTACAATGAGCAGTTCTTC	CASSTLQGAVYNEQFF	TRBV5-1	TRBJ2-1	TRBD1	NA
TGCGCCAGCAGCCCGACAGGGGGCATCCCCGAGCAGTACTTC	CASSPTGGIPEQYF	TRBV4-1	TRBJ2-7	TRBD1	few
TGTGCCAGCAGCTATGGACAGGGTGTGAATAGGCACTTT	CASSYGQGVNRHF	TRBV7-9	TRBJ1-6	TRBD1	NA
TGTGCCAGCAGCCTCGAGGGAGGAAAACTGTTTTTT	CASSLEGGKLFF	TRBV12-3/TRBV12-4	TRBJ1-4	NA	once
TGTGCCAGCAGCTTAGCGCGGACCGGGGGGACTGAAGCTTTCTTT	CASSLARTGGTEAFF	TRBV7-6	TRBJ1-1	NA	NA
TGTGCCAGCAGCTTAGGACAGGGGAATCAGCCCCAGCATTTT	CASSLGQGNQPQHF	TRBV7-9	TRBJ1-5	TRBD1	NA
TGTGCCAGCAAGAAGGAACAGGGGGAAACTGAAGCTTTCTTT	CASKKEQGETEAFF	TRBV2	TRBJ1-1	TRBD1	NA
TGCAGTGCTTCGAGGGTGTACGAGCAGTACTTC	CSASRVYEQYF	TRBV20-1	TRBJ2-7	NA	NA
TGTGCCAGTAGTATAGATCTCAGGACAGGGAATTCACCCCTCCACTTT	CASSIDLRTGNSPLHF	TRBV19	TRBJ1-6	TRBD1	NA
TGTGCCAGTAGTATTATGGGGGGGAATCAGCCCCAGCATTTT	CASSIMGGNQPQHF	TRBV19	TRBJ1-5	NA	NA
TGTGCCAGCAGCTTCCTAGCGGGGGATACCGGGGAGCTGTTTTTT	CASSFLAGDTGELFF	TRBV7-9	TRBJ2-2	TRBD2	NA
TGTGCCAGCAGTTTCGAGGGGGCTGGGGCCAACGTCCTGACTTTC	CASSFEGAGANVLTF	TRBV28	TRBJ2-6	NA	NA
TGTGCCAGTAGTATGACATCGTCAGGGGGCACTGAAGCTTTCTTT	CASSMTSSGGTEAFF	TRBV19	TRBJ1-1	TRBD1	few
TGTGCCAGCAGCGCTACTAGCGGGGGGAGTGGTGAGCAGTTCTTC	CASSATSGGSGEQFF	TRBV9	TRBJ2-1	TRBD2	few
TGTGCCAGCAGAAAGAGGGACTCCTACAATGAGCAGTTCTTC	CASRKRDSYNEQFF	TRBV27	TRBJ2-1	NA	once
TGTGCCAGCAGTTCGAGACATTCCAACACTGAAGCTTTCTTT	CASSSRHSNTEAFF	TRBV6-5	TRBJ1-1	NA	NA
TGTGCCAGCAGCCGTCAAGAGACCCAGTACTTC	CASSRQETQYF	TRBV28	TRBJ2-5	NA	NA
TGTGCCAGCAGCCTTGGTTACAGGAACACTGAAGCTTTCTTT	CASSLGYRNTEAFF	TRBV7-9	TRBJ1-1	NA	NA
TGTGCCAGCAGCCAAGGAACGGGGGGGAGTGAGCTGTTTTTT	CASSQGTGGSELFF	TRBV3-1/TRBV3-2	TRBJ2-2	TRBD2	NA
TGTGCCAGCAGCCATTCCAACTACGAGCAGTACTTC	CASSHSNYEQYF	TRBV5-6	TRBJ2-7	NA	NA
TGTGCCAGTAGACCGCGCCCAGGGGACGGCTACACCTTC	CASRPRPGDGYTF	TRBV6-4	TRBJ1-2	NA	few
TGTGCCAGCAGCTCAAGACAGGGCAGCAGAAACACCATATATTTT	CASSSRQGSRNTIYF	TRBV11-2	TRBJ1-3	TRBD1	NA
TGTGCCAGTAGCGGGACAGGCCGCGGCTATGGCTACACCTTC	CASSGTGRGYGYTF	TRBV19	TRBJ1-2	TRBD1	NA
TGTGCCAGCAGTAACCAGGACAGAGCTAACTATGGCTACACCTTC	CASSNQDRANYGYTF	TRBV6-5	TRBJ1-2	NA	NA
TGTGCCAGCCGGAACACTGAAGCTTTCTTT	CASRNTEAFF	TRBV27	TRBJ1-1	NA	NA
TGTGCCAGCAGCCGGACAGGGGACAATGAGCAGTTCTTC	CASSRTGDNEQFF	TRBV3-1/TRBV3-2	TRBJ2-1	TRBD1	NA
TGTGCCAGCAGCATTCAGGGGGGCTATGGCTACACCTTC	CASSIQGGYGYTF	TRBV9	TRBJ1-2	TRBD1	NA
TGCGCCAGCAGGACAACGGGACTAGCGGGGGGACAAGAGACCCAGTACTTC	CASRTTGLAGGQETQYF	TRBV5-1	TRBJ2-5	TRBD2	NA
TGCGCCAGCAGCACGGGGGAAAGGGCCGGGGAGCTGTTTTTT	CASSTGERAGELFF	TRBV5-1	TRBJ2-2	NA	NA
TGTGCCAGCAGCTTAGATCCAGTACCCCCCTACAATGAGCAGTTCTTC	CASSLDPVPPYNEQFF	TRBV7-6	TRBJ2-1	NA	NA
TGTGCCAGATCACTTCAGCGGGAGAGTGAGCAGTTCTTC	CARSLQRESEQFF	TRBV2	TRBJ2-1	TRBD2	NA
TGTGCCAGCAGTTATGAGGGCTACGAGCAGTACTTC	CASSYEGYEQYF	TRBV6-5	TRBJ2-7	NA	NA
TGCGCCAGCAGCCAAGGAGCCTTACTTACCGGGGAGCTGTTTTTT	CASSQGALLTGELFF	TRBV4-3	TRBJ2-2	NA	NA
TGTGCCGTCGGGACAGGGGTTCGGAACACTGAAGCTTTCTTT	CAVGTGVRNTEAFF	TRBV5-6	TRBJ1-1	TRBD1	NA
TGTGCCAGCAGTGAATCTGGTGGCCAGCCCCAGCATTTT	CASSESGGQPQHF	TRBV2	TRBJ1-5	NA	NA
TGCGCCAGCAGCCAAGGGACAGCGAACTCCTACGAGCAGTACTTC	CASSQGTANSYEQYF	TRBV5-1	TRBJ2-7	TRBD1	NA
TGTGCCAGCAGCGGCACTAGCGGGGGCCTTTCCACAGATACGCAGTATTTT	CASSGTSGGLSTDTQYF	TRBV9	TRBJ2-3	TRBD2	NA